This T cell receptor beta chain comes out of a study of T cell repertoires in cytomegalovirus infection. This clonotype was found a few times. Its specificity is unknown. Germline V gene sequence: CDR1 LGHNA, CDR2 YSLEER. This CDR3 contains 15 residues. Trimming cost V 0 bases and J 6 bases, with 15 bases left between them. TCRdb itself ran the reads through MiXCR, one entry per CDR3 protein. The table has 54,000 or so distinct CDR3 sequences, 33% seen once. The J gene is TRBJ2-7, the V gene TRBV4-3; D gene unclear. This sequence originates from a human donor in good health (CMV status not recorded). Some clones in this sample may be carry-over from other donors' samples. Sequencing was performed on PBMCs, sequenced either directly or after in vitro stimulation (not recorded which). The CDR3 loop is CASSQDLSWGGEQYF. The CDR3 region has the DNA TGCGCCAGCAGCCAAGATCTATCCTGGGGTGGCGAGCAGTACTTC.